This T cell receptor beta chain was recorded in a study of T-cell reconstitution after alpha-beta-depleted transplantation in children. Study results and limitations: Where some patients showed high TCRbeta diversity at day 60, it came from recipient T cells and thymic progenitors that had survived. At around two months after transplant, the alpha-beta T cells were reportedly derived from several hundred expanded clones that came from non-depleted graft cells.

This CDR3 is built from 18 residues. The V end lost 3 bases, the J end lost 3 bases, and 24 bases lay between the germline ends. Per the germline V gene, CDR1 is LNHNV and CDR2 is YYDKDF (reference sequence). This clonotype was seen at least ten times. Its antigen is as yet unknown. Unique molecular identifiers were used in preparing the TCRbeta library. MiXCR, applied by TCRdb to the PCR reads, yields one record per CDR3 protein. The data contain about 440,000 distinct CDR3 sequences, approximately 42% of them singletons. This chain connects TRBV15 to TRBJ2-7; tentative D call: TRBD2 (6 bases). This TCR came from a girl aged 2-10 years with aplastic anemia, due to receive a stem cell transplant. The input for sequencing was PBMCs, taken before TCRalphabeta/CD19-depleted stem cell transplant. In DNA, the CDR3 is TGTGCCACCAGCAGTGGTGCGGGACGGCGGCTGGGTAGCTACGAGCAGTACTTC. It encodes CATSSGAGRRLGSYEQYF.